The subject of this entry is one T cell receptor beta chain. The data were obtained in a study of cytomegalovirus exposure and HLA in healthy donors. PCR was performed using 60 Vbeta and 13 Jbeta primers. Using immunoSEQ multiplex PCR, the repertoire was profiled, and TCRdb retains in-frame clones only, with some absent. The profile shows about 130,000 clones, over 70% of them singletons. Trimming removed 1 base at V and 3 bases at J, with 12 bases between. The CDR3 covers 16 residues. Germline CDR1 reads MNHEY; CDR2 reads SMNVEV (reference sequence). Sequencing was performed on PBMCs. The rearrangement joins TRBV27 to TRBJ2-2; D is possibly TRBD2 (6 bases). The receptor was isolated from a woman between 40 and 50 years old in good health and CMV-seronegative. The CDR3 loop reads CASSLWGGGYTGELFF. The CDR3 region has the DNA TGTGCCAGCAGTTTATGGGGCGGAGGGTACACCGGGGAGCTGTTTTTT.